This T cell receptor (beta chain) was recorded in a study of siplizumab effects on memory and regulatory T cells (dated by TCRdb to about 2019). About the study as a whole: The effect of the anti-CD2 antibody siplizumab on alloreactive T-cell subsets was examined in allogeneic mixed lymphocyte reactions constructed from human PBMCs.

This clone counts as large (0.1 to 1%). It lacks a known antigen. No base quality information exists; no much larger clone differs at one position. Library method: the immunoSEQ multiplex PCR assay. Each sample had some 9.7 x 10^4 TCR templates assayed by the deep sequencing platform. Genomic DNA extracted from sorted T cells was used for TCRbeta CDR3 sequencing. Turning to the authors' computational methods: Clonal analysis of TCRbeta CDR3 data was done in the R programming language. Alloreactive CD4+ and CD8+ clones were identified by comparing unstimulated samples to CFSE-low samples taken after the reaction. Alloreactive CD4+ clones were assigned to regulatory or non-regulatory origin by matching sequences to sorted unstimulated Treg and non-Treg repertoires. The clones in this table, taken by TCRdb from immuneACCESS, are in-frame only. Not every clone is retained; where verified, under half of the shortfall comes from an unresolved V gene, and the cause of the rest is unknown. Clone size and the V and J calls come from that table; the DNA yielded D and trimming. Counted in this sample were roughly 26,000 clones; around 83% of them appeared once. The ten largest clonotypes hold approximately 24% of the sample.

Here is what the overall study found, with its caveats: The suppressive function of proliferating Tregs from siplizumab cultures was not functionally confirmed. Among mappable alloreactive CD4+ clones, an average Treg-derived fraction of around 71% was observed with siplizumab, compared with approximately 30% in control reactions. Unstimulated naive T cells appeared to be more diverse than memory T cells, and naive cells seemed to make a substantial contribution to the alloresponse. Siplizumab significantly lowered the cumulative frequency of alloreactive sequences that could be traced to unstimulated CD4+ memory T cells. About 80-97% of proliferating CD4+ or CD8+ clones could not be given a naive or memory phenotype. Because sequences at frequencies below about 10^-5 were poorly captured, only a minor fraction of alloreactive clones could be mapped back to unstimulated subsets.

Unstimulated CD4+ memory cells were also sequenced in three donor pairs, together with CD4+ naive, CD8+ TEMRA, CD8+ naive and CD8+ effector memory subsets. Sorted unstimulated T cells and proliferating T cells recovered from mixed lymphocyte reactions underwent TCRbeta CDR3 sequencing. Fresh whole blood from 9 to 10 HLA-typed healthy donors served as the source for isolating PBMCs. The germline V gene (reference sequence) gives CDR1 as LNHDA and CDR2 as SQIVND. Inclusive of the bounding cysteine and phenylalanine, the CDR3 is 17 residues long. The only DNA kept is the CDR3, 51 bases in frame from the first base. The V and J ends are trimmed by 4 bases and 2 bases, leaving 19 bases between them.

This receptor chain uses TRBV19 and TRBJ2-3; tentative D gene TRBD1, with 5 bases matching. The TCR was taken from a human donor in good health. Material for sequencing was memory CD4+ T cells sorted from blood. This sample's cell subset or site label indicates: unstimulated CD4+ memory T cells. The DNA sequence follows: TGTGCCAGTAGTAGAGGACGGGTAAGGGGTCACACAGATACGCAGTATTTT. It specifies CASSRGRVRGHTDTQYF.